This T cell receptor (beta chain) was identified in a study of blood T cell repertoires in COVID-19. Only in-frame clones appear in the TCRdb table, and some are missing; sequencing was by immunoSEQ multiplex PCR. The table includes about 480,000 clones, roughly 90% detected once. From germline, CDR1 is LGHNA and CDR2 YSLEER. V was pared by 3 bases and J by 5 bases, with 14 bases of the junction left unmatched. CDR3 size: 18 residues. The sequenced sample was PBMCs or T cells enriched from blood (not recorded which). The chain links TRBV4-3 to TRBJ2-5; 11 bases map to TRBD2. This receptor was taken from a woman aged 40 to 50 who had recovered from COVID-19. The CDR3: CASSQLFLAGGGQETQYF. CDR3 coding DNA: TGCGCCAGCAGCCAGCTCTTTCTAGCGGGAGGTGGTCAGGAGACCCAGTACTTC.